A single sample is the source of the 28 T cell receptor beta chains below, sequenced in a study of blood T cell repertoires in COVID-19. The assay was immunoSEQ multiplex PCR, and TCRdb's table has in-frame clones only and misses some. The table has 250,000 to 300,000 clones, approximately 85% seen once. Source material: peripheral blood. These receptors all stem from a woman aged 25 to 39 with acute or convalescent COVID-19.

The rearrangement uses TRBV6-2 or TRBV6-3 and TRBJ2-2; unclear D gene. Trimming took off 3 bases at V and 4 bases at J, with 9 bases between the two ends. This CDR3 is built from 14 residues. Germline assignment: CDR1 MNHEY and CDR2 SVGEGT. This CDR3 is CASSYGVGTGELFF. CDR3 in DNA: TGTGCCAGCAGTTATGGAGTGGGCACCGGGGAGCTGTTTTTT.

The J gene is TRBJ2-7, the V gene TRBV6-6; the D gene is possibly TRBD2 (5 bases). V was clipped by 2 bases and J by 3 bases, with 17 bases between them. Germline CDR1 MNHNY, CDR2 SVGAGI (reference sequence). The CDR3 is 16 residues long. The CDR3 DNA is TGTGCCAGCAGTTACATCCCCCACGGACGGGACTACGAGCAGTACTTC. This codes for CASSYIPHGRDYEQYF.

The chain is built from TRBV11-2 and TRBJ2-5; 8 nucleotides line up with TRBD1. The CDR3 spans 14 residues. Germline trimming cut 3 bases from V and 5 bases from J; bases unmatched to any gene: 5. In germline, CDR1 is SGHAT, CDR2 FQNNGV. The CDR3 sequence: CASSFSGGQETQYF. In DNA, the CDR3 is TGTGCCAGCAGCTTTTCAGGGGGCCAGGAGACCCAGTACTTC.

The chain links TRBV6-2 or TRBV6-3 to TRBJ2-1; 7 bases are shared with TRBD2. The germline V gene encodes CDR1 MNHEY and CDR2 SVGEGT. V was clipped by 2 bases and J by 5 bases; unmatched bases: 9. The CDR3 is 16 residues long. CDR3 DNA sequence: TGTGCCAGCAGTTACCCTGGCGGGAGTTGGGACAATGAGCAGTTCTTC. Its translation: CASSYPGGSWDNEQFF.

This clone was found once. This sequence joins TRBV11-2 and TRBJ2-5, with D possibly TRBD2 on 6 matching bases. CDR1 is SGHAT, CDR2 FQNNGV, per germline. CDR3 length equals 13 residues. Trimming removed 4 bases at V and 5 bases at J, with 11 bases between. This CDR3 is CASSSGVGETQYF. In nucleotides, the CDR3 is TGTGCCAGCAGCTCGGGAGTAGGGGAGACCCAGTACTTC.

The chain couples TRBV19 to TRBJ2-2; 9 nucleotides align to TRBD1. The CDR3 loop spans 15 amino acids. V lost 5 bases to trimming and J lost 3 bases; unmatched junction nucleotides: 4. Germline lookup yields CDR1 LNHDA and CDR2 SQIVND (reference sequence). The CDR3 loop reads CASSETGGHTGELFF. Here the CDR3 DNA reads TGTGCCAGTAGTGAGACAGGGGGGCACACCGGGGAGCTGTTTTTT.

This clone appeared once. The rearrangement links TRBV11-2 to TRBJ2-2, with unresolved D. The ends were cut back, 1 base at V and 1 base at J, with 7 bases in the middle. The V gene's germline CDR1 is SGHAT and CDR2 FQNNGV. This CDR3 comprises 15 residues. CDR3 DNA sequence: TGTGCCAGCAGCTTAGGAACTTTGAACACCGGGGAGCTGTTTTTT. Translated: CASSLGTLNTGELFF.

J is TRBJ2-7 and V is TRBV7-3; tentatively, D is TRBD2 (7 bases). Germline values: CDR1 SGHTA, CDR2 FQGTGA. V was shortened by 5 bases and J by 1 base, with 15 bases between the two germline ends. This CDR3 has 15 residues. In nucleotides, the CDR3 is TGTGCCAGCAGCGCCGAAGGGGGGGGATCCTACGAGCAGTACTTC. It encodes CASSAEGGGSYEQYF.

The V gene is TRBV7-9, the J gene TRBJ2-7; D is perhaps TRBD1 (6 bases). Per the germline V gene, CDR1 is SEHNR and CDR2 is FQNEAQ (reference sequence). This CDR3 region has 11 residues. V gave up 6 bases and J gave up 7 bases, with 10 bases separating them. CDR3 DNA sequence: TGTGCCAGCAGACTCGACAGGGAGCAGTACTTC. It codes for CASRLDREQYF.

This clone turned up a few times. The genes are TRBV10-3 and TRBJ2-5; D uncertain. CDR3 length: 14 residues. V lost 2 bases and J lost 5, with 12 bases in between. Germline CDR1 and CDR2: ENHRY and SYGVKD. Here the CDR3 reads CAISEDSPYETQYF. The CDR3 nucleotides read TGTGCCATCAGTGAGGACTCCCCCTATGAGACCCAGTACTTC.

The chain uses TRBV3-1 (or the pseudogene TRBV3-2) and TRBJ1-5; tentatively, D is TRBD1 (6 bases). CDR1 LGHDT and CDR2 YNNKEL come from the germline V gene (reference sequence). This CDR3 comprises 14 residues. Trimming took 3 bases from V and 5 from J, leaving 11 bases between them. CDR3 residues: CASSQTGLHQPQHF. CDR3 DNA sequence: TGTGCCAGCAGCCAGACAGGATTACATCAGCCCCAGCATTTT.

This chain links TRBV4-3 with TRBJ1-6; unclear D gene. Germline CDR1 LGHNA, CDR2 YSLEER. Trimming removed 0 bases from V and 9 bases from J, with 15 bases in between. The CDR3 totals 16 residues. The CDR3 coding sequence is TGCGCCAGCAGCCAAGACCCCGCAGGCCGGGGTTCACCCCTCCACTTT. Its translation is CASSQDPAGRGSPLHF.

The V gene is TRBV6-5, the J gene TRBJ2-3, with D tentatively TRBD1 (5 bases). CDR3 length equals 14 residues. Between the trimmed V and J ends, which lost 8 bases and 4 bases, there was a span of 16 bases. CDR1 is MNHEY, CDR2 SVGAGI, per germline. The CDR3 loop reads CASSRARGADTQYF. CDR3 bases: TGTGCCAGCTCTCGCGCAAGGGGTGCAGATACGCAGTATTTT.

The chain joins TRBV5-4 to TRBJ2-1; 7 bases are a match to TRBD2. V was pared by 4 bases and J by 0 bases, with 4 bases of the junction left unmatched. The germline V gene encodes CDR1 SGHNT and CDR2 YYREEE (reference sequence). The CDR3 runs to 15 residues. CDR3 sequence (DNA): TGTGCCAGCAGCCGCCCTAGCGGCTCCTACAATGAGCAGTTCTTC. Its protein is CASSRPSGSYNEQFF.

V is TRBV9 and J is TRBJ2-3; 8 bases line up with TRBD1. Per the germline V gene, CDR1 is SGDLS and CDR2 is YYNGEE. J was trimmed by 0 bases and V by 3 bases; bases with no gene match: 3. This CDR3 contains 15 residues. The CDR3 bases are TGTGCCAGCAGCGCCGACAGGGGTAGCACAGATACGCAGTATTTT. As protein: CASSADRGSTDTQYF.

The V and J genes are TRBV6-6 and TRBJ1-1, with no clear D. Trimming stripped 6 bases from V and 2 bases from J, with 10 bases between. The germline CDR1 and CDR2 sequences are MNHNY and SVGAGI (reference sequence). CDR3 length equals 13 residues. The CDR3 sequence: CASSPLVNTEAFF. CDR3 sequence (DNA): TGTGCCAGCAGCCCGTTAGTAAACACTGAAGCTTTCTTT.

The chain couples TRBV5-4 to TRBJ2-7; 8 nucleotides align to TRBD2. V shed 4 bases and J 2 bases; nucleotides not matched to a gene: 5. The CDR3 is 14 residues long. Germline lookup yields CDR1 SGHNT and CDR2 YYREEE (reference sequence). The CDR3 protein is CASSAGLEAYEQYF. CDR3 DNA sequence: TGTGCCAGCAGCGCGGGACTAGAGGCCTACGAGCAGTACTTC.

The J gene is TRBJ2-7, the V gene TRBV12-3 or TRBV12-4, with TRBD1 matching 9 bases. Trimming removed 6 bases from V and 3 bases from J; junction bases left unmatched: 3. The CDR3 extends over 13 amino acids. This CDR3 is CASRTTGGYEQYF. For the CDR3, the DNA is TGTGCCAGCAGGACGACAGGGGGCTACGAGCAGTACTTC.

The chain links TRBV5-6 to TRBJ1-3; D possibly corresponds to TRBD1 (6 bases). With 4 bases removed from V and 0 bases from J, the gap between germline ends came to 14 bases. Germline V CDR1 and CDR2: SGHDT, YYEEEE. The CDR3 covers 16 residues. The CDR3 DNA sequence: TGTGCCAGCAGCCTCTACGACAGGCCCTCTGGAAACACCATATATTTT. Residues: CASSLYDRPSGNTIYF.

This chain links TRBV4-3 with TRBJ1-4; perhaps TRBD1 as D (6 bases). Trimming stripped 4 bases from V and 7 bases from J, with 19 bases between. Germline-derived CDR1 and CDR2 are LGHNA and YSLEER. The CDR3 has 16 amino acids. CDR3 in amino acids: CASSLSQGPWGEKLFF. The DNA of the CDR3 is TGCGCCAGCAGCCTCTCACAGGGCCCATGGGGTGAAAAACTGTTTTTT.

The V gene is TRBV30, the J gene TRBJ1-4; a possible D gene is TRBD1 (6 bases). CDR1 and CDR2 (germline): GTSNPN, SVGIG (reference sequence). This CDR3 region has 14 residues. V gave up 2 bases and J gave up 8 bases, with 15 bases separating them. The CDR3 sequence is CAWSTPGAREKLFF. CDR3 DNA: TGTGCCTGGAGTACCCCAGGGGCTAGAGAAAAACTGTTTTTT.

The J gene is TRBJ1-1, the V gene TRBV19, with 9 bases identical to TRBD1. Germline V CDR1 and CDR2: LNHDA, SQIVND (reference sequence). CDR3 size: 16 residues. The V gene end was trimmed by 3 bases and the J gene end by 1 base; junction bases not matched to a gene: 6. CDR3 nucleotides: TGTGCCAGTAGTATTAATTCGGGACAGGGGAACACTGAAGCTTTCTTT. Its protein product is CASSINSGQGNTEAFF. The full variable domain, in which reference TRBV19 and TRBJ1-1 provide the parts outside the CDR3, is DGGITQSPKYLFRKEGQNVTLSCEQNLNHDAMYWYRQDPGQGLRLIYYSQIVNDFQKGDIAEGYSVSREKKESFPLTVTSAQKNPTAFYLCASSINSGQGNTEAFFGQGTRLTVV.

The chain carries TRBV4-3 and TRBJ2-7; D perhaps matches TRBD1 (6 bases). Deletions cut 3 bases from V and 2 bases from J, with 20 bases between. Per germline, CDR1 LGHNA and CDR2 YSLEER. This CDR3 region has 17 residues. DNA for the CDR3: TGCGCCAGCAGCCATCTCGGGCAGGAGGACAGAGCCTACGAGCAGTACTTC. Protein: CASSHLGQEDRAYEQYF.

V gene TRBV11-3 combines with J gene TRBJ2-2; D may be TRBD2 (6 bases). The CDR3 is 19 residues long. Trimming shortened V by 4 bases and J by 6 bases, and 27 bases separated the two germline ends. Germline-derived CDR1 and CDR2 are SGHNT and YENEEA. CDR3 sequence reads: CASSSTRWEDFAEAGELFF. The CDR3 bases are TGTGCCAGCAGCTCTACCCGTTGGGAGGACTTCGCGGAGGCCGGGGAGCTGTTTTTT.

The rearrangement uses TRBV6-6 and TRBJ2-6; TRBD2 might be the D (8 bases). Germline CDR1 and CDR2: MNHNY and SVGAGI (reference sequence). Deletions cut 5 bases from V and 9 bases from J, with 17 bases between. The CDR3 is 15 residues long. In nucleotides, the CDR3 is TGTGCCAGCAGTCCCGGGAGGGGGCAGGTCAACGTCCTGACTTTC. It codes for CASSPGRGQVNVLTF.

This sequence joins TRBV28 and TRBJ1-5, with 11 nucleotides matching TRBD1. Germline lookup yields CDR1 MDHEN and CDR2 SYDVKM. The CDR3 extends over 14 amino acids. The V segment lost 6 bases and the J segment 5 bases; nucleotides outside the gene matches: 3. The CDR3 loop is CASSPGQGDQPQHF. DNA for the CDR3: TGTGCCAGCAGCCCGGGACAGGGGGATCAGCCCCAGCATTTT.

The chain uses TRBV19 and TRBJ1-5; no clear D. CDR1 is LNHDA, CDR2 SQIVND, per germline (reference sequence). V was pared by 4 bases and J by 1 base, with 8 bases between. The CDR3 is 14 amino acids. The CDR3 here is CASSNGMSNQPQHF. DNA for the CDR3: TGTGCCAGTAGTAACGGTATGAGCAATCAGCCCCAGCATTTT.

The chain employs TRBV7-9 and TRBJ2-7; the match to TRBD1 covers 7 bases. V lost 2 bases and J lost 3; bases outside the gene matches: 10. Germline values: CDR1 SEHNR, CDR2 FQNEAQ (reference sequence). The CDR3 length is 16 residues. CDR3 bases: TGTGCCAGCAGCTTATCTATTACAGGGGTCCACTACGAGCAGTACTTC. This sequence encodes CASSLSITGVHYEQYF.